The next 3 T cell receptor beta chains were all read from a single sample in a study of T-cell reconstitution after alpha-beta-depleted transplantation in children. It was with unique molecular identifiers that the TCRbeta library was prepared. TCRdb independently ran MiXCR on the PCR reads; one entry per CDR3 protein. The sample gives about 110,000 distinct CDR3 sequences, 23% of which show up once; more than 9% is in the top ten. The sequences come from PBMCs, mostly from graft donor cells, collected 180 days after TCRalphabeta/CD19-depleted stem cell transplant. The receptors shown here come from a male patient aged 2-9 years who had a stem cell transplant for chronic granulomatous disease, so the T cells may come from the graft donor.

This clonotype was found many times. The chain links TRBV20-1 to TRBJ2-3; 10 bases are a match to TRBD2. V lost 2 bases to trimming and J lost 3 bases; unmatched junction nucleotides: 5. There are 15 residues in the CDR3. The germline gives CDR1 DFQATT, CDR2 SNEGSKA (reference sequence). This CDR3 is CSARRLAGMTDTQYF. In DNA form, the CDR3 reads TGCAGTGCTAGAAGACTAGCGGGTATGACAGATACGCAGTATTTT.

This clonotype has just a few counts. The J gene is TRBJ2-5, the V gene TRBV12-3 or TRBV12-4, with TRBD1 matching over 8 bases. There are 14 residues in the CDR3. The trim removed 6 bases at V and 4 bases at J, leaving 7 bases unmatched. The chain's CDR3 is CASRRLQGGETQYF. The CDR3 DNA sequence: TGTGCCAGCAGACGACTACAGGGGGGAGAGACCCAGTACTTC.

Many counts were recorded for this clonotype. The chain has TRBV4-1 and TRBJ2-3; D remains ambiguous. Trimming shortened V by 1 base and J by 0 bases, and 17 bases separated the two germline ends. The germline V gene encodes CDR1 MGHRA and CDR2 YSYEKL. This CDR3 contains 18 residues. The CDR3 region has the DNA TGCGCCAGCAGCCAAGGGGTCACCGTGTACTATAGCACAGATACGCAGTATTTT. Amino acid sequence: CASSQGVTVYYSTDTQYF.